The following is a T cell receptor beta chain sequence with its context. Deep-level running was used for the assay. Assay used: immunoSEQ multiplex PCR; TCRdb lists only in-frame clones, some missing. The data hold 2,500,000 or so clones, with more than 90% observed a single time. The sample originates from a study of shared clonotypes between healthy human individuals. What was sequenced was naive CD4+ T cells sorted from blood. Subset indicated: CD45RA+ positively selected. This TCR derives from a man younger than 30 in good health.

CDR3 region: CASSQIRSGRETQYF. In DNA form, the CDR3 reads TGCGCCAGCAGTCAAATTAGGAGTGGGCGGGAGACCCAGTACTTC. The V call is TRBV4-3, the J call TRBJ2-5, with unresolved D. There are 15 residues in the CDR3. CDR1 LGHNA and CDR2 YSLEER come from the germline V gene. V was shortened by 6 bases and J by 5 bases, with 19 bases between the two germline ends.